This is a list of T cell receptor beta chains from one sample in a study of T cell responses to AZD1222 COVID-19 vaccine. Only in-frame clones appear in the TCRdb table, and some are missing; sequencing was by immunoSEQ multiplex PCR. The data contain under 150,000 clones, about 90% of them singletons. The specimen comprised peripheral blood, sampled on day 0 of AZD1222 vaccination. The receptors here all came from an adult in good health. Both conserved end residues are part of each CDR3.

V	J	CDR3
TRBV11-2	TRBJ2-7	CASSFGGGRSEQYF
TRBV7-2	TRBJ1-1	CASSPVGNTEAFF
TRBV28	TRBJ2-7	CASTVQGKGTYEQYF
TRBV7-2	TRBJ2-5	CASSREGQETQYF
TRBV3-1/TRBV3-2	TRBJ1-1	CASSQATVTVNTEAFF
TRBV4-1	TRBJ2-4	CASSQQTGLGIQYF
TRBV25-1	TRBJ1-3	CASSPAGSGNTIYF
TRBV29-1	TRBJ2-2	CSARAYGGAYGELFF
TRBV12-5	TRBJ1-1	CASGLGSQAGTEAFF
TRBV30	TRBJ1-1	CAWSAVGRGHNTEAFF
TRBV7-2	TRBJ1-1	CASSQRGGRFTEAFF
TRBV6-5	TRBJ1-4	CASSYAGKEKLFF
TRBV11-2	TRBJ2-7	CASSLVGPGDYEQYF
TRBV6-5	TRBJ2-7	CASSYGTPLGEQYF
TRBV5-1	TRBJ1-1	CASSLNWGNTEAFF
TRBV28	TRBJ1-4	CASSTGTFNEKLFF
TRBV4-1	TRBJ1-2	CASSQGETYGYTF
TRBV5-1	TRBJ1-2	CASSLTGDINYGYTF
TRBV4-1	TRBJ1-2	CASSLQFRQLNYGYTF
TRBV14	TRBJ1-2	CASSQENRSPYGYTF
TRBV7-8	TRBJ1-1	CASTLREGNTEAFF
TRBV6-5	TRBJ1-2	CASKDRELRGYTF
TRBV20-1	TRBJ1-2	CSAEEGGYTF
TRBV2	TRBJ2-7	CASSGTGWRDEQYF
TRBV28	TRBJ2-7	CASSFGGANYEQYF
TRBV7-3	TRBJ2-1	CASSLDLYNEQFF
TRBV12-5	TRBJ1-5	CASGRDREVIWRPQHF